One sample yielded the 6 T cell receptor beta chains listed below, sequenced in a study of blood T cell repertoires in COVID-19. The repertoire was sequenced with immunoSEQ multiplex PCR; TCRdb's copy has only in-frame clones and lacks some. Among roughly 250,000 clones listed, approximately 92% were seen once. The specimen sequenced was peripheral blood. Receptor source: a young adult with COVID-19, enrolled during active disease.

This clone was detected only once. The junction departs from germline at one end; a sequencing error may be responsible. The CDR3 nucleotides read TGTGCCAGCAGCTCGCAATATGGGGGCAACCAGCCCCAGCATTTT. It codes for CASSSQYGGNQPQHF. This sequence joins TRBV5-6 and TRBJ1-5; TRBD1 might be the D (6 bases). The CDR3 length is 15 residues. Germline assignment: CDR1 SGHDT and CDR2 YYEEEE.

The chain is built from TRBV6-2 or TRBV6-3 and TRBJ2-2; 7 bases are a match to TRBD2. In germline, CDR1 is MNHEY, CDR2 SVGEGT. CDR3 length: 16 residues. Unmatched junction bases numbered 10, after V lost 7 bases and J lost 2 bases. The DNA for the CDR3 is TGTGCCAGCACCCCGGGGTGGGGGGGAAACACCGGGGAGCTGTTTTTT. It yields the protein CASTPGWGGNTGELFF.

This chain links TRBV6-4 with TRBJ2-1; 12 nucleotides agree with TRBD2. CDR1 and CDR2 from the germline V gene are MRHNA and SNTAGT. CDR3 length: 15 amino acids. V was pared by 5 bases and J by 4 bases, with 3 bases of the junction left unmatched. CDR3 amino acids: CASSPTSGRYNEQFF. The CDR3 DNA reads TGTGCCAGCAGTCCGACTAGCGGGAGATACAATGAGCAGTTCTTC.

The V and J genes are TRBV7-9 and TRBJ1-2; weak D call: TRBD1 (6 bases). The CDR3 loop spans 13 amino acids. V lost 5 bases, J lost 2 bases, and 9 bases lay in between. CDR1 is SEHNR and CDR2 is FQNEAQ in the germline V gene (reference sequence). CDR3 DNA sequence: TGTGCCAGCAGCCCCGGACAGAACTATGGCTACACCTTC. Protein: CASSPGQNYGYTF.

The gene calls are TRBV6-1 and TRBJ1-1, with unresolved D. V was shortened by 1 base and J by 11 bases, with 17 bases between the two germline ends. CDR3 length: 14 amino acids. The germline gives CDR1 MNHNS, CDR2 SASEGT. The CDR3 DNA is TGTGCCAGCAGTGAAGGAAGCGGGCCGTTCATCGCTTTCTTT. The encoded protein is CASSEGSGPFIAFF.

The rearrangement joins TRBV5-1 to TRBJ2-2, with a possible D match to TRBD2 (7 bases). The V and J ends lost 0 bases and 5 bases respectively, with 14 bases between them. The germline gives CDR1 SGHRS, CDR2 YFSETQ. This CDR3 spans 16 amino acids. The CDR3 is CASSLAWGRGTGELFF. CDR3 bases: TGCGCCAGCAGCTTGGCCTGGGGGAGGGGGACCGGGGAGCTGTTTTTT.